Ten or more counts support the clone carrying this T cell receptor beta chain. The antigen is not known. The data derive from a study of early T cells in non-severe SARS-CoV-2 infection. The overall study: Bulk RNA from unsorted whole blood was sequenced; chains were unpaired.

Researchers tagged individual cDNA molecules with unique molecular identifiers. TCRdb ran MiXCR on the 5' RACE reads and lists one entry per CDR3 protein. Of around 40,000 distinct CDR3 sequences in the sample, about a tenth were seen once. Overall study results and limits: Anti-spike CD8 responses were favored by VDJdb matching, which missed private and CD4 specificities.

This CDR3 spans 14 amino acids. Losses at the gene ends were 6 bases for V and 10 bases for J; bases not matched to a gene: 11. The germline V gene has CDR1 DFQATT and CDR2 SNEGSKA (reference sequence). The sample taken for sequencing was whole blood. J is TRBJ1-6 and V is TRBV20-1, with TRBD1 matching 8 bases. The sequence was collected from an adult who was a healthcare worker with PCR-confirmed SARS-CoV-2 infection or an uninfected control (not recorded which). The CDR3 sequence is CSADRVEEGSPLHF. The CDR3 DNA reads as TGCAGTGCGGACAGGGTGGAGGAGGGATCACCCCTCCACTTT.